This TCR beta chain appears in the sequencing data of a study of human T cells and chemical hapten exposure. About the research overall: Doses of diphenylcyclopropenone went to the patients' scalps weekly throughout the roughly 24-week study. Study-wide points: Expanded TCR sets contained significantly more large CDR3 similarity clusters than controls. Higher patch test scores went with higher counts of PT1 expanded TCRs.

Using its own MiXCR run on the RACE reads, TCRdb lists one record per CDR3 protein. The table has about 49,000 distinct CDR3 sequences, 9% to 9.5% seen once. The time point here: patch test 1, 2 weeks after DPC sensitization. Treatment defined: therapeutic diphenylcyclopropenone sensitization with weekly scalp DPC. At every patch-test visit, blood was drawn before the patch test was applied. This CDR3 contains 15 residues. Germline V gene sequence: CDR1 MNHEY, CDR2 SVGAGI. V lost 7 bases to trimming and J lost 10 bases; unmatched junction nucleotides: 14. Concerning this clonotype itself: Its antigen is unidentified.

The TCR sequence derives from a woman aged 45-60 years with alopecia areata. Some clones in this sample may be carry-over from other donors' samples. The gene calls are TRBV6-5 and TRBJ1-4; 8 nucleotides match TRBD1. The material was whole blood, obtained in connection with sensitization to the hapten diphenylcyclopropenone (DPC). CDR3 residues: CASKTAGQGAGKLFF. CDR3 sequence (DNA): TGTGCCAGCAAAACAGCGGGTCAGGGGGCTGGAAAACTGTTTTTT.